This entry describes one T cell receptor beta chain. The antigen is undetermined. Time point given: pre-sensitization, week 0. Treatment indicated: therapeutic diphenylcyclopropenone sensitization with weekly scalp DPC. CDR3 length: 15 residues. Trimming cost V 3 bases and J 8 bases, with 16 bases left between them. The V gene's germline CDR1 is MDHEN and CDR2 SYDVKM. The data belong to a study of human T cells and chemical hapten exposure. Background on the study: Patients' scalps got diphenylcyclopropenone weekly throughout the approximately 25-week study.

General study results and limits: Relative to control repertoires, expanded TCRs gave rise to significantly more large CDR3 similarity clusters.

Individual cDNA molecules received unique molecular identifiers in the library. TCRdb reprocessed the RACE reads via MiXCR and lists one record per CDR3 protein. This sample has 95,000 to 150,000 distinct CDR3 sequences; less than 15% occur once, and the top ten carry 2.5% to 3%. The receptor was isolated from a woman aged 18-29 years with alopecia areata. Some clones in this sample may be carry-over from other donors' samples. The chain recombines TRBV28 with TRBJ2-2, with D hard to call. This specimen was whole blood, taken in connection with sensitization to the hapten diphenylcyclopropenone (DPC). The CDR3 nucleotides read TGTGCCAGCAGTTTGAGAAAGTTTTCCTCTGGGGAGCTGTTTTTT. Its translation: CASSLRKFSSGELFF.